One sample yielded the 6 T cell receptor beta chains listed below, sequenced in a study of blood T cell repertoires in COVID-19. Sequenced by immunoSEQ multiplex PCR; TCRdb stores in-frame clones only, minus some. The repertoire holds about 140,000 clones, 87% seen once, with nearly 0.95% in the top ten. Sequencing used peripheral blood. These receptors originate from a woman in her fifties or sixties with acute or convalescent COVID-19.

The chain carries TRBV3-1 (or the pseudogene TRBV3-2) and TRBJ2-1; TRBD2 is a possible D gene (5 bases). Trimming removed 0 bases from V and 10 bases from J, with 13 bases in between. Germline CDR1 LGHDT, CDR2 YNNKEL (reference sequence). The length of the CDR3 is 14 residues. DNA for the CDR3: TGTGCCAGCAGCCAAGATATGAGAGCGGACGAGCAGTTCTTC. Translation gives CASSQDMRADEQFF.

The chain carries TRBV5-1 and TRBJ2-2, with D maybe TRBD2 (6 bases). CDR3 length: 15 amino acids. Germline loops: CDR1 SGHRS, CDR2 YFSETQ. V lost 3 bases, J lost 1 base, and 10 bases lay in between. The CDR3 protein is CASSSRLGNTGELFF. The CDR3 coding sequence is TGCGCCAGCAGCTCCCGACTAGGGAACACCGGGGAGCTGTTTTTT.

The gene calls are TRBV11-3 and TRBJ2-1; TRBD1 matches 7 bases. Trimming at V came to 2 bases and at J to 4 bases, leaving 8 bases not matched to a gene. CDR1 and CDR2 (germline): SGHNT, YENEEA. CDR3 length equals 16 residues. In DNA form, the CDR3 reads TGTGCCAGCAGCTTACGACCCGGGACAGCTTACAATGAGCAGTTCTTC. Protein product: CASSLRPGTAYNEQFF.

J is TRBJ1-6 and V is TRBV5-1; 7 bases are a match to TRBD1. Per the germline V gene, CDR1 is SGHRS and CDR2 is YFSETQ. CDR3 length: 16 residues. The junction had 10 bases not matched to a gene; V was cut back by 5 bases and J by 5 bases. Here the CDR3 DNA reads TGCGCCAGCAGACTAACGACCGGGACAGATAATTCACCCCTCCACTTT. It yields the protein CASRLTTGTDNSPLHF.

The rearrangement uses TRBV6-5 and TRBJ1-2; D gene unclear. Germline V CDR1 and CDR2: MNHEY, SVGAGI. The CDR3 is 14 residues long. V was pared by 7 bases and J by 2 bases, with 14 bases between. Here the CDR3 reads CASIPLGLNYGYTF. CDR3 DNA: TGTGCCAGCATCCCCCTCGGACTGAACTATGGCTACACCTTC.

The rearrangement uses TRBV6-6 and TRBJ2-7; perhaps TRBD1 as D (6 bases). Trimming took off 5 bases at V and 0 bases at J, with 14 bases between the two ends. The CDR3 consists of 15 residues. From germline, CDR1 is MNHNY and CDR2 SVGAGI (reference sequence). CDR3 amino acids: CASSRTVQGSYEQYF. The CDR3 DNA is TGTGCCAGCAGTAGGACAGTACAGGGCTCCTACGAGCAGTACTTC.